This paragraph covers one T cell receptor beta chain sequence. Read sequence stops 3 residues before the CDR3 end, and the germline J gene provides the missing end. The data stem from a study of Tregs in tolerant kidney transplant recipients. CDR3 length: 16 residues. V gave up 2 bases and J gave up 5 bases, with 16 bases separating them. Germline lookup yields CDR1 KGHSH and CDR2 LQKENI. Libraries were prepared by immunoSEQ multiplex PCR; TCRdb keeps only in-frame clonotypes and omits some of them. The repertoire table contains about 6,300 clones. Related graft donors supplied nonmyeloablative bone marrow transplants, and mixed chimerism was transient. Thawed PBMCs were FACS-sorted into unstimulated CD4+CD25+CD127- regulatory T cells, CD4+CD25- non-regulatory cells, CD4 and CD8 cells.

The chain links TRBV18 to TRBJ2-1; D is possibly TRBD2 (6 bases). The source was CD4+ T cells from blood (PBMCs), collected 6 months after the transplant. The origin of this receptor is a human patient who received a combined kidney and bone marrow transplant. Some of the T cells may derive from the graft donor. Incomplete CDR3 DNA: TGTGCCAGCTCACCATTTGGGGGGTTTGAAAACAATGAG. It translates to CASSPFGGFENNE. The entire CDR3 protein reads CASSPFGGFENNEQFF.